These T cell receptor beta chains were read from a single sample in a study of T cells in Graves' hyperthyroidism and ophthalmopathy. TCRdb used MiXCR to reprocess the multiplex PCR reads, holding one entry per CDR3 protein. This table holds around 500,000 distinct CDR3 sequences, roughly 16% found once. Specimen: blood. The receptors were sampled from a woman aged 30 to 39 with Graves' ophthalmopathy. Each CDR3 is given without its conserved first and last residue. Expanded clones are given a class, and other clones once, few, many or no size at all.

>TRBV14|few|TRBJ1-5
ASSQVTGKNPEVPSNQPQH
>TRBV7-2|many|TRBJ1-5
ASGNRTGFNQPQH
>TRBV20-1|many|TRBJ2-1
SARKLAGGDRYNEQF
>TRBV7-3|many|TRBJ2-3
ASSPQRTDTQY
>TRBV10-3|NA|TRBJ2-2
ATRGSSGELF
>TRBV5-1|NA|TRBJ1-1
ASSPEQGFGAF
>TRBV12-3/TRBV12-4|many|TRBJ2-2
ASSFMQGGTGELF
>TRBV28|NA|TRBJ2-7
ASSQTSIGSYEQY
>TRBV10-2|many|TRBJ1-1
ASSEWNLVTEAF
>TRBV5-1|NA|TRBJ2-1
ASSRQPLAGGSPRGEQF
>TRBV20-1|few|TRBJ2-3
SASALDRPSTDTQY
>TRBV12-3/TRBV12-4|few|TRBJ1-6
ASSSGQTYNSPLH
>TRBV28|many|TRBJ2-7
ASSPPGVAGYLRDEQY
>TRBV20-1|many|TRBJ2-5
SAPTTSGRAGETQY
>TRBV20-1|many|TRBJ2-1
SARDPLAGANEQF
>TRBV7-3|many|TRBJ2-1
ASTVAGVGNEQF
>TRBV3-1|NA|TRBJ2-3
ASRVRDRGQDTQY
>TRBV7-8|NA|TRBJ1-2
ASSLVSGPYGYT
>TRBV20-1|many|TRBJ2-7
SARPLAGGGGVYEQY
>TRBV7-2|many|TRBJ2-1
ASSAVTLLAGAYNEQF
>TRBV20-1|many|TRBJ2-1
SARDSSGGVLSEQF
>TRBV7-3|many|TRBJ2-3
ASSLMGPDTQY
>TRBV7-2|few|TRBJ1-1
ASSSQMGNTEAF
>TRBV4-3|NA|TRBJ2-3
ASSQDQSASTDTQY
>TRBV15|few|TRBJ2-7
ATSAGSGPYEQY
>TRBV6-2/TRBV6-3|NA|TRBJ1-1
ASSYGGNMNTEAF